The TCR beta chain described here comes from a study of identical twins. Losses at the gene ends were 0 bases for V and 4 bases for J; bases not matched to a gene: 3. The CDR3 covers 14 residues. Germline values: CDR1 SGHDT, CDR2 YYEEEE. One entry per CDR3 protein, called by TCRdb with MiXCR from the 5' RACE reads. There are 350,000 to 600,000 distinct CDR3 sequences in the sample; 12% to 15% occur only once, and around 0.52% lies in the top ten. In this sample, this clonotype turned up many times. These data also formed part of another study, on yellow fever vaccine responses in identical twins.

This chain connects TRBV5-6 to TRBJ1-1, with 7 nucleotides matching TRBD1. The sequence was collected from a woman aged 18-29 years in good health. The sequencing input was CD4+ T cells sorted from blood. The CDR3 DNA reads TGTGCCAGCAGCTTGGCCAACAGGGGCACTGAAGCTTTCTTT. Translated, it gives CASSLANRGTEAFF.